This record concerns one T cell receptor (beta chain) sequence. Its antigen is unidentified. The gene symbols are mouse symbols. The read ends 1 residue before the CDR3 terminus; that terminus is restored from the germline J gene. The data stem from a study of tissue T cells after allogeneic stem cell transplantation. Study-wide results and limits: Anatomically similar tissues had similar TCR repertoires within each patient. Motif-based clustering found tissue-specific repertoire signatures shared across patients, though few clones were shared.

TCRdb keeps only in-frame clones here, not all; method: immunoSEQ multiplex PCR. This table has roughly 6,000 clones, less than 65% appearing once. V dropped 5 bases and J dropped 8; count of bases not matched to a gene: 3. The CDR3 spans 13 residues. Germline V gene lookup returns CDR1 KGHPV and CDR2 FQNQEV (reference sequence). Indicated time point: mouse harvest day 7 after allogeneic transplant. Tail vein injection delivered 10^7 T-cell-depleted bone marrow cells and 10^6 splenic CD5+ T cells. The gene calls are TRBV26 and TRBJ2-1; 10 positions match TRBD1. Sample: gut tissue. The sequence was obtained from a female BALB/c mouse given C57BL/6 T cells with graft-versus-host disease after an allogeneic hematopoietic cell transplant. The CDR3 here is CASSWDRGTEQFF. The CDR3 DNA, read in part, is TGTGCCAGCAGTTGGGACAGGGGAACTGAGCAGTTC.